The rows below give T cell receptor beta chains drawn from one sample of a study of CD8 T cells in ankylosing spondylitis. TCRdb re-analysed the 5' RACE reads in MiXCR, keeping a single row per CDR3 protein. The repertoire consists of some 250,000 distinct CDR3 sequences, with about 10% occurring once and the leading ten covering under 8%. Sequenced sample: blood, either unsorted or a sorted T cell fraction (not recorded which). The receptors originated from a male donor with ankylosing spondylitis or in good health (not recorded which). The CDR3 runs from the conserved cysteine through the conserved F or W. A D gene is named only where the DNA matches it firmly. Size is omitted from some rows. Given values are once, few, many or a class for expanded clones.

d_call: -; v_call: TRBV10-3; clone_size: -; j_call: TRBJ1-2; cdr3_nt: TGTGCCTCCGGGGACCGCTACACCTTC; cdr3_aa: CASGDRYTF
d_call: -; v_call: TRBV15; clone_size: many; j_call: TRBJ2-1; cdr3_nt: TGTGCCACCTATCCGGGACATGGGTTGAATGAGCAGTTCTTC; cdr3_aa: CATYPGHGLNEQFF
d_call: TRBD2; v_call: TRBV12-3/TRBV12-4; clone_size: few; j_call: TRBJ2-5; cdr3_nt: TGTGCCAGCAGTTTAGTTAGCGGGTGGACGGAGACCCAGTACTTC; cdr3_aa: CASSLVSGWTETQYF
d_call: TRBD2; v_call: TRBV28; clone_size: many; j_call: TRBJ2-3; cdr3_nt: TGTGCCAGCAGTTCACGACTAGCGGGAGGCACAGATACGCAGTATTTT; cdr3_aa: CASSSRLAGGTDTQYF
d_call: -; v_call: TRBV5-1; clone_size: many; j_call: TRBJ2-1; cdr3_nt: TGCGCCAGCAGCCCGATGACAGGTTCGGGTGAGCAGTTCTTC; cdr3_aa: CASSPMTGSGEQFF
d_call: TRBD1; v_call: TRBV27; clone_size: -; j_call: TRBJ2-7; cdr3_nt: TGTGCCAGCAGGGCCGGGACAGGGGGATCCTACGAGCAGTACTTC; cdr3_aa: CASRAGTGGSYEQYF
d_call: -; v_call: TRBV25-1; clone_size: -; j_call: TRBJ2-6; cdr3_nt: TGTGCCAGCAGTCGAGTCTTCTCTGGGGCCAACGTCCTGACTTTC; cdr3_aa: CASSRVFSGANVLTF
d_call: -; v_call: TRBV20-1; clone_size: many; j_call: TRBJ2-7; cdr3_nt: TGCAGTGCCAAGAGACTGGACCTTTATCTTTACGAGCAGTACTTC; cdr3_aa: CSAKRLDLYLYEQYF
d_call: -; v_call: TRBV27; clone_size: -; j_call: TRBJ1-1; cdr3_nt: TGTGCCAGCAGTGAAACACAGGGCCTGGGGACTGAAGCTTTCTTT; cdr3_aa: CASSETQGLGTEAFF
d_call: TRBD1; v_call: TRBV9; clone_size: many; j_call: TRBJ1-2; cdr3_nt: TGTGCCAGCAGCCCCCTCCGACAGGGGATTTATGGCTACACCTTC; cdr3_aa: CASSPLRQGIYGYTF
d_call: TRBD2; v_call: TRBV12-3/TRBV12-4; clone_size: many; j_call: TRBJ2-5; cdr3_nt: TGTGCCAGCAGTTTGCCGGGGGGGCAAGAGACCCAGTACTTC; cdr3_aa: CASSLPGGQETQYF
d_call: -; v_call: TRBV21-1; clone_size: few; j_call: TRBJ1-2; cdr3_nt: TGTGCCAGCAGCAAAGCAGGCTACACCTTC; cdr3_aa: CASSKAGYTF
d_call: -; v_call: TRBV20-1; clone_size: many; j_call: TRBJ2-3; cdr3_nt: TGCAGTGCTAGAGATTGGGGGAAGGATACGCAGTATTTT; cdr3_aa: CSARDWGKDTQYF
d_call: TRBD2; v_call: TRBV15; clone_size: many; j_call: TRBJ2-7; cdr3_nt: TGTGCCACCAGCGCGACTAGCGGCTCCTACGAGCAGTACTTC; cdr3_aa: CATSATSGSYEQYF
d_call: TRBD1; v_call: TRBV28; clone_size: few; j_call: TRBJ1-1; cdr3_nt: TGTGCCAGCAGAGAGTCAGGGGGCGCGAATCGGAACACTGAAGCTTTCTTT; cdr3_aa: CASRESGGANRNTEAFF
d_call: -; v_call: TRBV5-1; clone_size: many; j_call: TRBJ2-3; cdr3_nt: TGCGCCAGCAGCTTATACCTAGGAGAGGGTACGCAGTATTTT; cdr3_aa: CASSLYLGEGTQYF
d_call: TRBD2; v_call: TRBV7-8; clone_size: -; j_call: TRBJ2-7; cdr3_nt: TGTGCCAGCAGCTCCTTACGACTAGCGGGATCCTACGAGCAGTACTTC; cdr3_aa: CASSSLRLAGSYEQYF
d_call: -; v_call: TRBV21-1; clone_size: many; j_call: TRBJ2-7; cdr3_nt: TGTGCCAGCAACCTCCGGGACACCGACGAGCAGTACTTC; cdr3_aa: CASNLRDTDEQYF
d_call: -; v_call: TRBV18; clone_size: -; j_call: TRBJ2-1; cdr3_nt: TGTGCCAGCTCACCATTGAAGGGCGTTGGGGGTGAGCAGTTCTTC; cdr3_aa: CASSPLKGVGGEQFF
d_call: TRBD1; v_call: TRBV27; clone_size: few; j_call: TRBJ2-1; cdr3_nt: TGTGCCAGCAGTCCCGGGACAGTAACATACAATGAGCAGTTCTTC; cdr3_aa: CASSPGTVTYNEQFF
d_call: TRBD1; v_call: TRBV29-1; clone_size: -; j_call: TRBJ1-1; cdr3_nt: TGCAGCGTTGATGGGACAGGGCCAGGGAGGACTGAAGCTTTCTTT; cdr3_aa: CSVDGTGPGRTEAFF
d_call: -; v_call: TRBV12-3/TRBV12-4; clone_size: many; j_call: TRBJ1-6; cdr3_nt: TGTGCCAGCAGTTATACAGGGTTCGATTCACCCCTCCACTTT; cdr3_aa: CASSYTGFDSPLHF
d_call: -; v_call: TRBV29-1; clone_size: few; j_call: TRBJ2-7; cdr3_nt: TGCAGCGTTGTCGTGGCAGGGCGTTACGAGCAGTACTTC; cdr3_aa: CSVVVAGRYEQYF
d_call: TRBD2; v_call: TRBV20-1; clone_size: many; j_call: TRBJ2-2; cdr3_nt: TGCAGTGCATCCGGGAGGGACACCGGGGAGCTGTTTTTT; cdr3_aa: CSASGRDTGELFF
d_call: -; v_call: TRBV12-3/TRBV12-4; clone_size: many; j_call: TRBJ2-7; cdr3_nt: TGTGCCAGCGGCCTGGCAGGGCAACAATACGAGCAGTACTTC; cdr3_aa: CASGLAGQQYEQYF
d_call: TRBD2; v_call: TRBV29-1; clone_size: many; j_call: TRBJ2-3; cdr3_nt: TGCAGCGTGTCTAGCGGGCTCACAGATACGCAGTATTTT; cdr3_aa: CSVSSGLTDTQYF
d_call: -; v_call: TRBV7-2; clone_size: -; j_call: TRBJ2-1; cdr3_nt: TGTGCCAGCCCTCGGGATGACACGGTCAATGAGCAGTTCTTC; cdr3_aa: CASPRDDTVNEQFF
d_call: TRBD2; v_call: TRBV5-1; clone_size: few; j_call: TRBJ2-1; cdr3_nt: TGCGCCAGCAGCTCCCTAGCGGGGGGCCGAGGGAATGAGCAGTTCTTC; cdr3_aa: CASSSLAGGRGNEQFF
d_call: -; v_call: TRBV7-8; clone_size: few; j_call: TRBJ2-2; cdr3_nt: TGTGCCAGCAGCTTAGTGGACGCGTGGGGCCCCGGGGAGCTGTTTTTT; cdr3_aa: CASSLVDAWGPGELFF
d_call: -; v_call: TRBV15; clone_size: -; j_call: TRBJ2-3; cdr3_nt: TGTGCCAGCGAGAGGGGGGATACGCAGTATTTT; cdr3_aa: CASERGDTQYF
d_call: TRBD2; v_call: TRBV20-1; clone_size: -; j_call: TRBJ2-5; cdr3_nt: TGCAGTGCGGACCCCACTAGCGGGGGGCCTTTTGAGACCCAGTACTTC; cdr3_aa: CSADPTSGGPFETQYF
d_call: TRBD2; v_call: TRBV4-2; clone_size: -; j_call: TRBJ2-3; cdr3_nt: TGTGCCAGCAGCGTGTTAGCGGGAGGAGCCACAGATACGCAGTATTTT; cdr3_aa: CASSVLAGGATDTQYF
d_call: TRBD1; v_call: TRBV7-3; clone_size: -; j_call: TRBJ2-1; cdr3_nt: TGTGCCAGCAGCTTCCCGGGACAGGGCAATCCCTACAATGAGCAGTTCTTC; cdr3_aa: CASSFPGQGNPYNEQFF
d_call: -; v_call: TRBV20-1; clone_size: many; j_call: TRBJ2-3; cdr3_nt: TGCAGTGCTACCGGGACGTCATATCCAGATACGCAGTATTTT; cdr3_aa: CSATGTSYPDTQYF
d_call: -; v_call: TRBV30; clone_size: many; j_call: TRBJ1-3; cdr3_nt: TGTGCCTGGAGTTCCAATTCTGGAAACACCATATATTTT; cdr3_aa: CAWSSNSGNTIYF